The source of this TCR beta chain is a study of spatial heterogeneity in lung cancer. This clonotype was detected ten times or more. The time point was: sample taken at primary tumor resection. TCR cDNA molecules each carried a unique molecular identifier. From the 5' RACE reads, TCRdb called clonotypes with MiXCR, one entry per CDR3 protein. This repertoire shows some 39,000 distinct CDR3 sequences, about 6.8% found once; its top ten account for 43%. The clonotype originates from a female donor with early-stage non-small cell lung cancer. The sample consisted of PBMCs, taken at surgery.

The CDR3 nucleotides are TGTGCCAGCTCACCACAGGGAAGCACAGATACGCAGTATTTT. Amino acids: CASSPQGSTDTQYF. The chain joins TRBV18 to TRBJ2-3, with D unresolved. The CDR3 length is 14 residues. Trimming shortened V by 1 base and J by 0 bases, and 5 bases separated the two germline ends. The germline gives CDR1 KGHSH, CDR2 LQKENI.